A selection of T cell receptor beta chains follows, all from one sample in a study of blood T cells in healthy people across ages. TCRdb re-derived calls from the 5' RACE reads in MiXCR, one entry per CDR3 protein. The data hold 650,000 to 700,000 distinct CDR3 sequences, with less than 40% observed a single time. The material sequenced was blood. The receptor source for this set is a woman of 80 years or more in good health. Each CDR3 is given with its conserved first and last residue. The D gene is left open where the match is weak. Size is omitted from some rows. Given values are once, few, many or a class for expanded clones.

clone size: few; J gene: TRBJ2-7; V gene: TRBV13; D gene: NA; CDR3 DNA: TGTGCCAGCAGCTTCGACCTAGAGCCCGAGCAGTACTTC; CDR3 protein: CASSFDLEPEQYF
clone size: many; J gene: TRBJ2-5; V gene: TRBV5-1; D gene: NA; CDR3 DNA: TGCGCCAGCAGCTTGATCGGTGGGGAGACCCAGTACTTC; CDR3 protein: CASSLIGGETQYF
clone size: NA; J gene: TRBJ2-3; V gene: TRBV9; D gene: TRBD1; CDR3 DNA: TGTGCCAGCAGCGTAGTCTTAAGCGGGACAGGGACAGATACGCAGTATTTT; CDR3 protein: CASSVVLSGTGTDTQYF
clone size: NA; J gene: TRBJ1-2; V gene: TRBV14; D gene: NA; CDR3 DNA: TGTACCAGCAGCCCTCCTGGAAGGGCAGGAGGGTACACCTTC; CDR3 protein: CTSSPPGRAGGYTF
clone size: NA; J gene: TRBJ1-2; V gene: TRBV6-2/TRBV6-3; D gene: NA; CDR3 DNA: TGTGCCAGCAGTCCTGCCTTTCCTGGCTACACCTTC; CDR3 protein: CASSPAFPGYTF
clone size: NA; J gene: TRBJ2-5; V gene: TRBV27; D gene: TRBD2; CDR3 DNA: TGTGCCAGCAGTTGGACTAGGGAAGAGACCCAGTACTTC; CDR3 protein: CASSWTREETQYF
clone size: NA; J gene: TRBJ1-1; V gene: TRBV20-1; D gene: NA; CDR3 DNA: TGCAGTGCTATTTTCAGTCTGGCAGGAGCTTTCTTT; CDR3 protein: CSAIFSLAGAFF
clone size: NA; J gene: TRBJ1-1; V gene: TRBV28; D gene: TRBD1; CDR3 DNA: TGTGCCAGCAGTCGGCAGGGGGCGAGGGGGACTGAAGCTTTCTTT; CDR3 protein: CASSRQGARGTEAFF
clone size: many; J gene: TRBJ2-5; V gene: TRBV7-3; D gene: NA; CDR3 DNA: TGTGCCAGCAGCTTACTTCAGGGTAGCCAAGAGACCCAGTACTTC; CDR3 protein: CASSLLQGSQETQYF
clone size: many; J gene: TRBJ2-7; V gene: TRBV6-2/TRBV6-3; D gene: NA; CDR3 DNA: TGTGCCAGCATCGGACAGCGGAGGTCCTACGAGCAGTACTTC; CDR3 protein: CASIGQRRSYEQYF
clone size: many; J gene: TRBJ2-3; V gene: TRBV6-6; D gene: NA; CDR3 DNA: TGTGCCAGCAGTTGGGTCGACGGGGATACGCAGTATTTT; CDR3 protein: CASSWVDGDTQYF
clone size: NA; J gene: TRBJ1-2; V gene: TRBV18; D gene: TRBD1; CDR3 DNA: TGTGCCAGCTCATCAGGGGGCGCGGACTATGGCTACACCTTC; CDR3 protein: CASSSGGADYGYTF
clone size: NA; J gene: TRBJ1-2; V gene: TRBV12-5; D gene: TRBD1; CDR3 DNA: TGTGCTAGTGGACGGACAGGGTCGCATGGCTACACCTTC; CDR3 protein: CASGRTGSHGYTF
clone size: NA; J gene: TRBJ2-7; V gene: TRBV27; D gene: NA; CDR3 DNA: TGTGCCAGCAGTTTAGCAGGGAAGGCCTCCTACGAGCAGTACTTC; CDR3 protein: CASSLAGKASYEQYF
clone size: NA; J gene: TRBJ1-5; V gene: TRBV5-8; D gene: TRBD1; CDR3 DNA: TGTGCCAGCAGCTTGGAAGGGACAGCAACGCTCAATCAGCCCCAGCATTTT; CDR3 protein: CASSLEGTATLNQPQHF
clone size: NA; J gene: TRBJ2-4; V gene: TRBV20-1; D gene: TRBD2; CDR3 DNA: TGCAGTGTGGCTAGCGGGAGGCTAGCCAAAAACATTCAGTACTTC; CDR3 protein: CSVASGRLAKNIQYF
clone size: many; J gene: TRBJ1-2; V gene: TRBV6-2/TRBV6-3; D gene: NA; CDR3 DNA: TGTGCCAGCAGTTACGACAGCCTCGACTATGGCTACACCTTC; CDR3 protein: CASSYDSLDYGYTF
clone size: many; J gene: TRBJ1-2; V gene: TRBV5-1; D gene: NA; CDR3 DNA: TGCGCCAGCAGCTTGGACAGAAACTATGGCTACACCTTC; CDR3 protein: CASSLDRNYGYTF
clone size: many; J gene: TRBJ1-2; V gene: TRBV24-1; D gene: NA; CDR3 DNA: TGTGCCACCAGTGATTTGGCGGAAGACTATGGCTACACCTTC; CDR3 protein: CATSDLAEDYGYTF
clone size: NA; J gene: TRBJ2-3; V gene: TRBV5-4; D gene: TRBD1; CDR3 DNA: TGTGCCAGCAGCTCGGACAGGGGGCTAGCAGATACGCAGTATTTT; CDR3 protein: CASSSDRGLADTQYF
clone size: many; J gene: TRBJ2-3; V gene: TRBV27; D gene: TRBD2; CDR3 DNA: TGTGCCAGCAGTCCCCTAGCGGGGACCACAGATACGCAGTATTTT; CDR3 protein: CASSPLAGTTDTQYF
clone size: NA; J gene: TRBJ2-7; V gene: TRBV3-1; D gene: NA; CDR3 DNA: TGTGCCAGCAGCCAAGTCGGCGATGAGCAGTACTTC; CDR3 protein: CASSQVGDEQYF
clone size: NA; J gene: TRBJ1-4; V gene: TRBV7-6; D gene: NA; CDR3 DNA: TGTGCCAGCAGCTTATTTCCGAGGGGAGGAGGGGAGGACGAAAAACTGTTTTTT; CDR3 protein: CASSLFPRGGGEDEKLFF
clone size: few; J gene: TRBJ2-3; V gene: TRBV2; D gene: TRBD2; CDR3 DNA: TGTGCCAGCAGTGAAGGCGGGGGGGCGCGAGATACGCAGTATTTT; CDR3 protein: CASSEGGGARDTQYF
clone size: many; J gene: TRBJ1-6; V gene: TRBV4-1; D gene: TRBD1; CDR3 DNA: TGCGCCAGCAGCCAAGCTCGGACAGGGAATTCACCCCTCCACTTT; CDR3 protein: CASSQARTGNSPLHF
clone size: many; J gene: TRBJ1-2; V gene: TRBV5-1; D gene: NA; CDR3 DNA: TGCGCCAGCAGCCCTGGAGGCCCCTATGGCTACACCTTC; CDR3 protein: CASSPGGPYGYTF
clone size: many; J gene: TRBJ1-2; V gene: TRBV25-1; D gene: NA; CDR3 DNA: TGTGCCAGCAGTGAGTCAGGGGCGGACTATGGCTACACCTTC; CDR3 protein: CASSESGADYGYTF
clone size: many; J gene: TRBJ1-2; V gene: TRBV4-2; D gene: NA; CDR3 DNA: TGTGCCAGCAGCCAAGATCAGAACGGAAACTATGGCTACACCTTC; CDR3 protein: CASSQDQNGNYGYTF
clone size: many; J gene: TRBJ2-7; V gene: TRBV30; D gene: NA; CDR3 DNA: TGTGCCTGGAGTACGCCTAGGGGGTCGTACGAGCAGTACTTC; CDR3 protein: CAWSTPRGSYEQYF
clone size: many; J gene: TRBJ2-3; V gene: TRBV11-2; D gene: NA; CDR3 DNA: TGTGCCAGCAGCTTAGGCTTTTCTACTAGCACAGATACGCAGTATTTT; CDR3 protein: CASSLGFSTSTDTQYF
clone size: many; J gene: TRBJ1-2; V gene: TRBV7-2; D gene: NA; CDR3 DNA: TGTGCCAGCAGCTTGAACAGCGCCCCTAACTATGGCTACACCTTC; CDR3 protein: CASSLNSAPNYGYTF
clone size: few; J gene: TRBJ1-5; V gene: TRBV12-3/TRBV12-4; D gene: NA; CDR3 DNA: TGTGCCAGCAGTCGGAGGGGGGGGCTGAGTGATCAGCCCCAGCATTTT; CDR3 protein: CASSRRGGLSDQPQHF
clone size: many; J gene: TRBJ2-7; V gene: TRBV10-3; D gene: TRBD1; CDR3 DNA: TGTGCCACCAACGGCAGGGGGCTATCCTACGAGCAGTACTTC; CDR3 protein: CATNGRGLSYEQYF
clone size: once; J gene: TRBJ1-4; V gene: TRBV2; D gene: NA; CDR3 DNA: TGTGCCAGCAGTGAAGCGGCGGGGGGTAATGAAAAACGGTTTTTT; CDR3 protein: CASSEAAGGNEKRFF
clone size: few; J gene: TRBJ2-1; V gene: TRBV5-6; D gene: TRBD2; CDR3 DNA: TGTGCCAACAGCATCCCTAGCGGGGGTTCCTACAATGAGCAGTTCTTC; CDR3 protein: CANSIPSGGSYNEQFF
clone size: NA; J gene: TRBJ2-7; V gene: TRBV20-1; D gene: TRBD1; CDR3 DNA: TGCAGTGCTTGGGGACAGTCAAATTCCTACGAGCAGTACTTC; CDR3 protein: CSAWGQSNSYEQYF
clone size: many; J gene: TRBJ2-5; V gene: TRBV2; D gene: NA; CDR3 DNA: TGTGCCAGCAGTGAAATGGGGGTAGTTGTGGAGACCCAGTACTTC; CDR3 protein: CASSEMGVVVETQYF
clone size: many; J gene: TRBJ2-6; V gene: TRBV5-6; D gene: NA; CDR3 DNA: TGTGCCAGCAGCACCCCGGGACTTAACTCTGGGGCCAACGTCCTGACTTTC; CDR3 protein: CASSTPGLNSGANVLTF
clone size: NA; J gene: TRBJ1-1; V gene: TRBV5-1; D gene: NA; CDR3 DNA: TGCGCCAGCAGCCAGTTAATGGGGAACACTGAAGCTTTCTTT; CDR3 protein: CASSQLMGNTEAFF
clone size: NA; J gene: TRBJ1-1; V gene: TRBV7-6; D gene: TRBD1; CDR3 DNA: TGTGCCAGCAGCTTCGCTTCCGGGACAGGGAACACTGAAGCTTTCTTT; CDR3 protein: CASSFASGTGNTEAFF
clone size: many; J gene: TRBJ1-1; V gene: TRBV5-6; D gene: NA; CDR3 DNA: TGTGCCAGCAGGGGTGACCCATCGAACACTGAAGCTTTCTTT; CDR3 protein: CASRGDPSNTEAFF
clone size: NA; J gene: TRBJ1-1; V gene: TRBV7-9; D gene: NA; CDR3 DNA: TGTGCCAGCAGCTTGGGACTTATTAACACTGAAGCTTTCTTT; CDR3 protein: CASSLGLINTEAFF
clone size: few; J gene: TRBJ2-1; V gene: TRBV19; D gene: NA; CDR3 DNA: TGTGCCAGTAGTATCAAAAGGGGGGGCTCCTACAATGAGCAGTTCTTC; CDR3 protein: CASSIKRGGSYNEQFF
clone size: NA; J gene: TRBJ1-6; V gene: TRBV6-6; D gene: TRBD1; CDR3 DNA: TGTGCCAGCACAGGGGGCTATAATTCACCCCTCCACTTT; CDR3 protein: CASTGGYNSPLHF
clone size: many; J gene: TRBJ2-3; V gene: TRBV7-9; D gene: NA; CDR3 DNA: TGTGCCAGCAGACTGACTGCGAGGGGGACAGATACGCAGTATTTT; CDR3 protein: CASRLTARGTDTQYF
clone size: NA; J gene: TRBJ1-4; V gene: TRBV5-1; D gene: NA; CDR3 DNA: TGCGCCAGCAGCCTAACGACAGAGGCTAATGAAAAACTGTTTTTT; CDR3 protein: CASSLTTEANEKLFF
clone size: NA; J gene: TRBJ1-2; V gene: TRBV7-6; D gene: NA; CDR3 DNA: TGTGCCAGCAGCCTAAACGGGGTCTATGGCTACACCTTC; CDR3 protein: CASSLNGVYGYTF
clone size: NA; J gene: TRBJ2-2; V gene: TRBV3-1; D gene: NA; CDR3 DNA: TGTGCCAGCGTGGGAAGCGAGAACACCGGGGAGCTGTTTTTT; CDR3 protein: CASVGSENTGELFF
clone size: few; J gene: TRBJ2-5; V gene: TRBV3-1; D gene: NA; CDR3 DNA: TGTGCCAGCAGCGCTCACCCGGGCCCAAAGTACTTC; CDR3 protein: CASSAHPGPKYF
clone size: many; J gene: TRBJ2-4; V gene: TRBV20-1; D gene: NA; CDR3 DNA: TGCAGTGCTATGTCTTTAGCCAAAAACATTCAGTACTTC; CDR3 protein: CSAMSLAKNIQYF
clone size: many; J gene: TRBJ2-3; V gene: TRBV9; D gene: NA; CDR3 DNA: TGTGCCAGCACCCCCGTCTGGAGCACAGATACGCAGTATTTT; CDR3 protein: CASTPVWSTDTQYF
clone size: NA; J gene: TRBJ1-1; V gene: TRBV19; D gene: NA; CDR3 DNA: TGTGCCAGTAGTATTGGCAGGAACACTGAAGCTTTCTTT; CDR3 protein: CASSIGRNTEAFF
clone size: many; J gene: TRBJ2-5; V gene: TRBV12-3/TRBV12-4; D gene: TRBD2; CDR3 DNA: TGTGCCAGCACCGAGACTAGCGGGGGGGCAAAGACCCAGTACTTC; CDR3 protein: CASTETSGGAKTQYF
clone size: many; J gene: TRBJ2-1; V gene: TRBV9; D gene: TRBD1; CDR3 DNA: TGTGCCAGCAGCCCTACCGGGACAGCCTCCTACAATGAGCAGTTCTTC; CDR3 protein: CASSPTGTASYNEQFF
clone size: NA; J gene: TRBJ2-5; V gene: TRBV20-1; D gene: NA; CDR3 DNA: TGCAGTGTTGGTACAACTTACAATGAGCAGTACTTC; CDR3 protein: CSVGTTYNEQYF
clone size: many; J gene: TRBJ2-5; V gene: TRBV15; D gene: TRBD1; CDR3 DNA: TGTGCCACCAGCAGTCTCGGGGACAGGGGACAAGAGACCCAGTACTTC; CDR3 protein: CATSSLGDRGQETQYF
clone size: few; J gene: TRBJ1-1; V gene: TRBV29-1; D gene: NA; CDR3 DNA: TGCAGCGTTGATGAGGGAGGCACTGAAGCTTTCTTT; CDR3 protein: CSVDEGGTEAFF